This note documents a single T cell receptor beta chain sequence. This clonotype was picked up many times. Its recognized antigen is unknown. Nothing much larger sits one base from this clone, and base qualities are not available. CDR1 and CDR2 were assigned from the germline V gene as MNHEY and SVGEGT. Relative to germline, V is missing 6 bases and J is missing 0 bases, with 0 bases of the junction outside any gene match. Its CDR3 holds 14 amino acids, cysteine through phenylalanine. Left in the record is the CDR3 DNA by itself, 42 bases read in frame from the first base. The source of the sample is a study of T-cell memory formation after mild COVID-19 (dated by TCRdb to the early 2020s). Context from the whole study: TCR sequence clusters from the two donors were largely donor specific. In two donors, T-cell clones that expanded and contracted after mild COVID-19 were followed by sequencing TCRalpha and TCRbeta repertoires longitudinally. The cohort was made up of two young adult volunteers, one female and one male, who were previously healthy. The paper as a whole reports these results and caveats: Contracting CD4+ clones appeared mostly in the CM and EM memory subsets, whereas CD8+ clones were enriched in EMRA. Whether the second-wave clones peaking on day 37 were SARS-CoV-2 specific was not confirmed. From day 15 to 85, contracting clones showed balanced CD4/CD8 phenotypes, whereas a second wave of clones that expanded from day 15 to 37 leaned towards CD4+. Only two mild cases were covered by the study, and larger cohorts that include severe cases with pre-infection samples were considered necessary. Some responding clones were detected in pre-infection memory, which suggested that pre-existing cross-reactive memory T cells had joined the SARS-CoV-2 response.

PBMCs were isolated by Ficoll-Paque density gradient centrifugation. Sequencing instrument: Illumina NovaSeq 6000. Using 5'RACE with constant-segment primers, TCRalpha and TCRbeta cDNA libraries were constructed, with sample barcodes and unique molecular identifiers added in the process. Trizol reagent was used to extract RNA from every sample. Amplification of the libraries took two PCR steps, and the second step added a second sample barcode plus Illumina TruSeq adapters. Sequencing of libraries was performed on an Illumina NovaSeq with 2 x 150 bp paired-end reads. In the authors' own workflow: The reads were demultiplexed and collapsed into UMI-guided consensus sequences using migec v1.2.7. Using mixcr v2.1.11, UMI consensuses were aligned to TRA and TRB V and J templates and then assembled into clonotypes. A clonotype was counted as expanded or contracted only when both edgeR and NoisET called the clonotype significant, with the noise models trained on biological replicates. For edgeR calls, the cutoffs were a false discovery rate-adjusted p below 0.01 and a log2 fold-change threshold of 1. As an exploratory analysis of dynamics, max-normalized trajectories of the 1000 most abundant clonotypes were examined by PCA with hierarchical clustering. Separately sequenced CD4+ and CD8+ repertoires were used to assign a CD4 or CD8 phenotype to each responding clone. TCRdb trimmed public reads at Q25 via fastp, called clones via MiXCR and kept in-frame beta chains. Rows matching on CDR3 protein sequence are summarized as one entry with the most common DNA and genes. V and J calls and clone size were set by TCRdb, not the authors. A total of 40,000 to 55,000 distinct CDR3 sequences appear in this sample, 7.3% of them only once. The ten largest clones represent 1.4% to 1.5% of the sample.

The V gene is TRBV6-2 or TRBV6-3 and the J gene is TRBJ2-3; 10 bases in the middle match TRBD2. The sequence was collected from a man between 18 and 35 years old who had mild COVID-19 (a few samples of this study predate the infection). The sample titles of this study are shuffled in the database, so cell type and time point are left out; the donor was told from shared clones. What was sequenced was PBMCs or a T cell subset sorted from them (not recorded which). The nucleotides are TGTGCCAGCAGGACTAGCGGGAGCACAGATACGCAGTATTTT. It translates to CASRTSGSTDTQYF.